The entry that follows covers one T cell receptor (beta chain) sequence. This sample is part of a study of T cells in Graves' hyperthyroidism and ophthalmopathy. CDR3 length: 19 residues. CDR1 SEHNR and CDR2 FQNEAQ come from the germline V gene (reference sequence). The V gene lost 0 bases and the J gene lost 4 bases, with 22 bases spanning the gap. TCR beta CDR3 regions were amplified from RNA. Researchers ran a first-round RT-PCR on the TCR CDR3 using the HTBI primer set. TCRdb re-called the multiplex PCR reads with MiXCR, one entry per CDR3 protein. The sample records fewer than 900,000 distinct CDR3 sequences, approximately 16% being singletons.

The sample consisted of blood. The V call is TRBV7-9, the J call TRBJ2-4, with a possible D match to TRBD2 (5 bases). This clonotype was sampled from a man aged 18-30 years with Graves' hyperthyroidism. The CDR3 sequence is CASSLALGSGRWRKNIQYF. CDR3 coding DNA: TGTGCCAGCAGCTTAGCGCTGGGGAGTGGACGGTGGAGGAAAAACATTCAGTACTTC.